The 22 T cell receptor beta chains below come from one sample, sequenced in a study of cytomegalovirus exposure and HLA in healthy donors. PCR amplification relied on 60 Vbeta primers (plus 13 Jbeta primers). Using immunoSEQ multiplex PCR, the repertoire was profiled, and TCRdb retains in-frame clones only, with some absent. The repertoire holds 100,000 to 150,000 clones, with over 60% as singletons. Specimen: PBMCs. The receptors here all came from a human donor in good health.

This chain joins TRBV7-6 and TRBJ2-7, with TRBD1 matching 9 bases. The CDR3 loop spans 15 amino acids. From germline, CDR1 is SGHVS and CDR2 FNYEAQ. V was clipped by 8 bases and J by 6 bases; unmatched bases: 14. In DNA, the CDR3 is TGTGCCAGCTGCCTAGGCGGGACAGGGTTGAGCGAGCAGTACTTC. This encodes CASCLGGTGLSEQYF.

The V call is TRBV19, the J call TRBJ1-2; a possible D gene is TRBD1 (5 bases). The CDR3 has 12 residues. Germline assignment: CDR1 LNHDA and CDR2 SQIVND (reference sequence). Deletions cut 4 bases from V and 8 bases from J, with 11 bases between. The CDR3 loop reads CASSTGVWGYTF. The CDR3 nucleotides are TGTGCCAGTAGTACGGGGGTTTGGGGCTACACCTTC.

The chain links TRBV6-1 to TRBJ1-5, with D possibly TRBD1 on 5 matching bases. The CDR3 has 16 amino acids. Germline V gives CDR1 MNHNS, CDR2 SASEGT. The V end lost 2 bases, the J end lost 2 bases, and 13 bases lay between the germline ends. This CDR3 reads CASSEWRGGGNQPQHF. Here the CDR3 DNA reads TGTGCCAGCAGTGAATGGAGGGGCGGGGGCAATCAGCCCCAGCATTTT.

This chain uses TRBV16 with TRBJ2-2, with a possible D match to TRBD1 (6 bases). Germline V lookup: CDR1 KGHSY, CDR2 FQNENV. The CDR3 is made up of 14 amino acids. The V and J ends lost 0 bases and 8 bases respectively, with 10 bases between them. DNA of the CDR3: TGTGCCAGCAGCCAATCCCCCGGGACAGGGGAGCTGTTTTTT. This codes for CASSQSPGTGELFF.

A few counts support this clone. This chain links TRBV19 with TRBJ2-1, with TRBD1 identical over 8 bases. V gave up 6 bases and J gave up 5 bases; unmatched junction bases: 9. The germline V gene has CDR1 LNHDA and CDR2 SQIVND (reference sequence). This CDR3 contains 15 residues. CDR3 amino acids: CASRFRDRHNNEQFF. The CDR3 DNA sequence: TGTGCCAGTAGGTTTCGGGACAGGCATAACAATGAGCAGTTCTTC.

The chain carries TRBV4-2 and TRBJ2-5, with 10 bases that match TRBD2. Germline CDR1 LGHNA, CDR2 YNFKEQ. J gave up 3 bases and V 1 base, and 5 bases lay outside the gene matches. The CDR3 has 16 amino acids. Written as DNA, the CDR3 is TGTGCCAGCAGCCAAGGCGGCCTAGCGGGGGAAGAGACCCAGTACTTC. Translated, it gives CASSQGGLAGEETQYF.

V and J are TRBV6-5 and TRBJ2-4; 7 bases agree with TRBD1. Germline V lookup: CDR1 MNHEY, CDR2 SVGAGI. This CDR3 contains 13 residues. V gave up 4 bases and J gave up 8 bases; unmatched junction bases: 5. CDR3 region: CASSSRDSDIQYF. The CDR3 nucleotides are TGTGCCAGCAGTTCCCGGGACAGTGACATTCAGTACTTC.

This clone was seen just once. The chain is built from TRBV6-1 and TRBJ1-1, with 8 bases lining up with TRBD1. Germline-derived CDR1 and CDR2 are MNHNS and SASEGT. CDR3 length: 12 amino acids. V lost 6 bases and J lost 9; bases outside the gene matches: 6. DNA for the CDR3: TGTGCCAGCAGCCTGGACAGGGTTAAAGCTTTCTTT. Residues: CASSLDRVKAFF.

The rearrangement links TRBV7-8 to TRBJ2-7; tentatively, D is TRBD1 (6 bases). In germline, CDR1 is SGHVS, CDR2 FQNEAQ. This CDR3 has 13 amino acids. Trimming removed 4 bases from V and 2 bases from J, with 9 bases in between. CDR3 residues: CASSWNRAYEQYF. In DNA, the CDR3 is TGTGCCAGCAGCTGGAACAGGGCCTACGAGCAGTACTTC.

The genes are TRBV1 and TRBJ2-5; TRBD1, the table's D call, was not compared with the DNA. TRBV1 is reported as a pseudogene. CDR3 size: 13 residues. The CDR3 coding sequence is TGCACCAGCAGCCAAGATTCAGAAGAGACCCAGTACTTC. Encoded protein: CTSSQDSEETQYF.

The V call is TRBV9, the J call TRBJ2-3, with a tentative D call TRBD1 (6 bases). The V end was cut by 0 bases, the J end by 2 bases, with 10 bases between. Germline loops: CDR1 SGDLS, CDR2 YYNGEE. CDR3 length: 15 residues. This CDR3 is CASSVVGGHTDTQYF. As DNA, the CDR3 is TGTGCCAGCAGCGTAGTAGGGGGACACACAGATACGCAGTATTTT.

The chain links TRBV4-2 to TRBJ1-2; possibly TRBD1 for D (6 bases). The CDR3 is made up of 14 amino acids. With 3 bases removed from V and 3 bases from J, the gap between germline ends came to 11 bases. CDR1 LGHNA and CDR2 YNFKEQ come from the germline V gene. Here the CDR3 reads CASSHTTGDYGYTF. The CDR3 DNA is TGTGCCAGCAGCCACACGACAGGCGACTATGGCTACACCTTC.

The chain is built from TRBV14 and TRBJ2-1, with a tentative D call TRBD1 (5 bases). V dropped 4 bases and J dropped 4 bases, with 20 bases sitting between them. The germline V gene encodes CDR1 SGHDN and CDR2 FVKESK. The CDR3 totals 17 residues. The CDR3 here is CASSPLMGLSSYNEQFF. In DNA form, the CDR3 reads TGTGCCAGCAGCCCCCTAATGGGGCTCTCGTCTTACAATGAGCAGTTCTTC.

This rearrangement joins TRBV6-1 to TRBJ1-4; tentatively, D is TRBD1 (6 bases). V lost 6 bases and J 3 bases, leaving 11 bases between the germline ends. Germline assignment: CDR1 MNHNS and CDR2 SASEGT. CDR3 size: 14 residues. As DNA, the CDR3 is TGTGCCAGCAGCCAAGGGGGGGCTAATGAAAAACTGTTTTTT. Its translation: CASSQGGANEKLFF.

This sequence joins TRBV4-1 and TRBJ1-5; 8 nucleotides match TRBD1. V lost 2 bases, J lost 6 bases, and 9 bases stayed unmatched. From germline, CDR1 is MGHRA and CDR2 YSYEKL. The CDR3 runs to 16 residues. CDR3 sequence: CASSQLGTGGGQPQHF. Here the CDR3 DNA reads TGCGCCAGCAGCCAACTCGGGACAGGCGGTGGTCAGCCCCAGCATTTT.

The rearrangement uses TRBV6-5 and TRBJ1-1, with 7 bases lining up with TRBD1. The germline CDR1 and CDR2 sequences are MNHEY and SVGAGI. After removal of 5 bases from V and 8 bases from J, the junction contained 5 bases not matched to a gene. This CDR3 is 12 amino acids long. The CDR3 reads CASSPDRSEAFF. In DNA, the CDR3 is TGTGCCAGCAGTCCGGACAGGAGCGAAGCTTTCTTT.

CDR3 in amino acids: CASSLLRTENQPQHF. CDR3 sequence (DNA): TGTGCCAGCAGCTTGTTGCGGACAGAGAATCAGCCCCAGCATTTT. The chain joins TRBV5-6 to TRBJ1-5; possible D gene TRBD1, 6 bases. This CDR3 region has 15 residues. CDR1 SGHDT and CDR2 YYEEEE come from the germline V gene. The ends were cut back, 1 base at V and 4 bases at J, with 12 bases in the middle.

The rearrangement uses TRBV6-1 and TRBJ1-1, with D unresolved. The germline V gene encodes CDR1 MNHNS and CDR2 SASEGT. V dropped 7 bases and J dropped 3 bases, with 18 bases sitting between them. The CDR3 is made up of 15 amino acids. CDR3 in amino acids: CASNIFVTTDTEAFF. The CDR3 DNA reads TGTGCCAGCAACATCTTTGTGACTACGGACACTGAAGCTTTCTTT.

The V gene is TRBV19, the J gene TRBJ2-1, with 8 positions matching TRBD2. Germline values: CDR1 LNHDA, CDR2 SQIVND (reference sequence). Unmatched junction bases numbered 4, after V lost 3 bases and J lost 0 bases. The CDR3 loop spans 16 amino acids. CDR3 loop: CASSITGGGSYNEQFF. The CDR3, as DNA: TGTGCCAGTAGTATCACGGGGGGGGGCTCCTACAATGAGCAGTTCTTC.

V is TRBV7-9 and J is TRBJ2-7; 8 bases fit TRBD2. The CDR3 runs to 15 residues. V shed 6 bases, J shed 0 bases, and the junction held 7 bases outside the gene matches. Looked up from germline, CDR1 is SEHNR and CDR2 is FQNEAQ (reference sequence). The CDR3 loop is CASRSSGGLSYEQYF. CDR3 DNA sequence: TGTGCCAGCAGATCCAGCGGGGGACTCTCCTACGAGCAGTACTTC. Together with reference TRBV7-9 and TRBJ2-7, the CDR3 gives the full variable domain: DTGVSQNPRHKITKRGQNVTFRCDPISEHNRLYWYRQTLGQGPEFLTYFQNEAQLEKSRLLSDRFSAERPKGSFSTLEIQRTEQGDSAMYLCASRSSGGLSYEQYFGPGTRLTVT.

The rearrangement links TRBV12-5 to TRBJ1-1, with D possibly TRBD1 on 6 matching bases. The V end was cut by 6 bases, the J end by 0 bases, with 17 bases between. CDR3 size: 16 residues. Germline V gives CDR1 LGHNT, CDR2 FRNRAP. This CDR3 reads CASGPTGQGLNTEAFF. CDR3 bases: TGTGCTAGTGGCCCAACAGGGCAGGGGCTGAACACTGAAGCTTTCTTT.

The DNA for the CDR3 is TGTGCTAGTGGTCTCCCACCGGTGGCAGGGGGCACTGAAGCTTTCTTT. Encoded protein: CASGLPPVAGGTEAFF. The chain links TRBV12-5 to TRBJ1-1; TRBD1 matches at 7 bases. CDR1 and CDR2 from the germline V gene are LGHNT and FRNRAP. The ends lost 5 bases at V and 4 bases at J; junction bases unmatched: 13. This CDR3 has 16 residues.